The 23 T cell receptor beta chains below all came from one sample that was sequenced in a study of CD8 T cells in ankylosing spondylitis (TCRdb year 2017). Summary of the overall study and its limitations: A TCR beta motif made up of seven or eight highly homologous amino acid variants appeared to be characteristic of blood from ankylosing spondylitis patients.

Libraries were built with 5' RACE. The sequencer listed for this sample is Illumina HiSeq 2500. TCRdb reworked the public reads: Q25 trimming with fastp, MiXCR clone assembly, productive beta chains retained. When rows share a CDR3 protein, they turn into one entry using the most common DNA and genes. In this sample the table shows about 540,000 distinct CDR3 sequences, roughly 13% of which occur a single time. Together, the top ten hold over 6.5% of the sample. The antigens of these receptors remain unknown. Specimen: blood, either unsorted or a sorted T cell fraction (not recorded which). The source of these receptors is a male donor with ankylosing spondylitis.

This clonotype has more than one count but fewer than ten. This chain joins TRBV21-1 and TRBJ2-7; TRBD1 was called by the table and not checked on the DNA. TRBV21-1 is labeled a pseudogene. This CDR3 is built from 16 residues. The CDR3 here is CASRELSPVGTGEEYV. The CDR3 nucleotides read TGTGCCAGCAGGGAGTTGAGTCCTGTGGGGACAGGGGAGGAGTACGTC.

This chain connects TRBV13 to TRBJ2-1, with 8 bases aligning to TRBD2. Germline V gene lookup returns CDR1 PRHDT and CDR2 FYEKMQ (reference sequence). The J segment lost 3 bases and the V segment lost 11 bases, leaving 15 bases of the junction unmatched. The CDR3 contains 16 residues. The CDR3 here is CASASFAREDYNEQFF. The CDR3 DNA sequence: TGTGCCTCAGCCAGCTTCGCGCGGGAGGACTACAATGAGCAGTTCTTC.

V gene TRBV7-9 combines with J gene TRBJ1-1; 8 bases align to TRBD1. The ends lost 6 bases at V and 3 bases at J; junction bases unmatched: 12. The germline V gene has CDR1 SEHNR and CDR2 FQNEAQ (reference sequence). There are 16 residues in the CDR3. The CDR3 coding sequence is TGTGCCAGCAGGTTGCCGATATCACAGGGGGACACTGAAGCTTTCTTT. Residues: CASRLPISQGDTEAFF.

This clonotype was counted only a few times. The V gene is TRBV10-2, the J gene TRBJ1-1; weak D call: TRBD1 (6 bases). Germline CDR1 and CDR2: WSHSY and SAAADI. The CDR3 extends over 13 amino acids. Trimming took 7 bases from V and 4 from J, leaving 13 bases between them. The CDR3 here is CASTQGRGTEAFF. The CDR3, as DNA: TGCGCCAGCACCCAGGGGCGTGGCACTGAAGCTTTCTTT.

This sequence joins TRBV24-1 and TRBJ2-3; TRBD2 is a possible D gene (5 bases). CDR1 KGHDR and CDR2 SFDVKD come from the germline V gene. The CDR3 is made up of 13 amino acids. V gave up 9 bases and J gave up 1 base, with 10 bases separating them. This CDR3 reads CATRPAGTDTQYF. Written as DNA, the CDR3 is TGTGCCACCCGGCCAGCGGGCACAGATACGCAGTATTTT.

This clonotype occurred a few times. V usage is TRBV5-1 and J usage is TRBJ2-7, with 14 bases matching TRBD2. The ends lost 0 bases at V and 1 base at J; junction bases unmatched: 6. Germline assignment: CDR1 SGHRS and CDR2 YFSETQ. This CDR3 has 18 residues. Written as DNA, the CDR3 is TGCGCCAGCAGCTTGGGGACTAGCGGGAGGATTCAATCCTACGAGCAGTACTTC. Its protein product is CASSLGTSGRIQSYEQYF.

This clonotype occurred many times. V usage is TRBV7-9 and J usage is TRBJ2-1; a possible D gene is TRBD1 (5 bases). Germline CDR1 SEHNR, CDR2 FQNEAQ (reference sequence). The V gene lost 2 bases and the J gene lost 2 bases, with 7 bases spanning the gap. The length of the CDR3 is 14 residues. CDR3 DNA sequence: TGTGCCAGCAGCTTACAGGGAACCTACAATGAGCAGTTCTTC. Its translation is CASSLQGTYNEQFF.

In its sample, this clonotype was seen a few times. CDR3: CASSEVPAGRTEAFF. In DNA form, the CDR3 reads TGTGCCAGCAGTGAAGTGCCCGCGGGGAGGACTGAAGCTTTCTTT. The chain uses TRBV2 and TRBJ1-1; D is unresolved. Trimming took 1 base from V and 5 from J, leaving 14 bases between them. The CDR3 totals 15 residues. Germline CDR1 and CDR2: SNHLY and FYNNEI.

The J gene is TRBJ2-2, the V gene TRBV7-2, with D perhaps TRBD2 (6 bases). This CDR3 is built from 15 residues. Trimming removed 1 base at V and 6 bases at J, with 12 bases between. Germline CDR1 is SGHTA and CDR2 is FQGNSA. The CDR3 region is CASSLVAEGPGELFF. The CDR3 region has the DNA TGTGCCAGCAGCTTAGTAGCGGAGGGTCCCGGGGAGCTGTTTTTT.

This clonotype was recorded many times. The genes are TRBV11-2 and TRBJ2-1; no reliable D call. V lost 3 bases, J lost 0 bases, and 9 bases lay in between. This CDR3 is 15 amino acids long. Germline CDR1 and CDR2: SGHAT and FQNNGV. The CDR3 DNA follows: TGTGCCAGCAGCTTCAAGATAAGCTCCTACAATGAGCAGTTCTTC. Translation gives CASSFKISSYNEQFF.

Ten or more counts support this clonotype. The V call is TRBV12-3 or TRBV12-4, the J call TRBJ2-3; TRBD2 might be the D (5 bases). The CDR3 consists of 15 residues. V lost 5 bases and J lost 1, with 13 bases in between. CDR3 amino acids: CASSRRSGGTDTQYF. CDR3 bases: TGTGCCAGCAGTCGACGGAGCGGAGGCACAGATACGCAGTATTTT.

Only a few counts were recorded for this clonotype. The chain joins TRBV20-1 to TRBJ1-4, with TRBD1 as a possible D gene (5 bases). Between the trimmed V and J ends, which lost 6 bases and 5 bases, there was a span of 19 bases. Germline CDR1 is DFQATT and CDR2 is SNEGSKA (reference sequence). The CDR3 is 15 amino acids. The CDR3 DNA is TGCAGTGCAACCCCCCCGGGACGGGAAAATGAAAAACTGTTTTTT. Protein product: CSATPPGRENEKLFF.

This clonotype was counted a few times. The chain is built from TRBV3-1 and TRBJ2-1, with D perhaps matching TRBD2 (6 bases). The V end lost 0 bases, the J end lost 4 bases, and 10 bases lay between the germline ends. This CDR3 comprises 15 residues. Germline CDR1 reads LGHDT; CDR2 reads YNNKEL (reference sequence). DNA of the CDR3: TGTGCCAGCAGCCAAGAAGGGCGGGGTTACAATGAGCAGTTCTTC. It specifies CASSQEGRGYNEQFF.

This chain links TRBV14 with TRBJ2-1; no reliable D call. The germline V gene has CDR1 SGHDN and CDR2 FVKESK. CDR3 size: 14 residues. V was clipped by 5 bases and J by 5 bases, with 13 bases between them. CDR3 residues: CASSLWTLHNEQFF. CDR3 DNA: TGTGCCAGCAGCTTATGGACCTTGCACAATGAGCAGTTCTTC.

The chain uses TRBV7-9 and TRBJ2-1, with D unresolved. Germline values: CDR1 SEHNR, CDR2 FQNEAQ (reference sequence). The CDR3 covers 15 residues. Trimming shortened V by 1 base and J by 8 bases, and 15 bases separated the two germline ends. This chain's CDR3 is CASSLGDRVGDEQFF. In DNA form, the CDR3 reads TGTGCCAGCAGCTTAGGTGATCGCGTGGGCGATGAGCAGTTCTTC.

This clonotype has just a few counts. The chain links TRBV12-3 or TRBV12-4 to TRBJ2-2; 10 positions agree with TRBD2. CDR3 size: 12 residues. V trimming: 6 bases; J trimming: 12 bases; junction bases outside the gene matches: 4. CDR3 bases: TGTGCCAGCAGCCTGGGACTAGCGAAGCTGTTTTTT. This encodes CASSLGLAKLFF.

This sequence joins TRBV20-1 and TRBJ2-1, with TRBD1 as a possible D gene (6 bases). Germline V CDR1 and CDR2: DFQATT, SNEGSKA (reference sequence). The CDR3 contains 16 residues. V was trimmed by 4 bases and J by 6 bases, leaving 22 bases between them. In DNA form, the CDR3 reads TGCAGTGCTACACACGGGCCAAGGCTAGGGGGCAATGAGCAGTTCTTC. It specifies CSATHGPRLGGNEQFF.

The genes are TRBV20-1 and TRBJ2-7; D not resolved. The V end was cut by 2 bases, the J end by 3 bases, with 5 bases between. Germline-derived CDR1 and CDR2 are DFQATT and SNEGSKA (reference sequence). There are 11 residues in the CDR3. The CDR3 protein is CSARQLYEQYF. CDR3 nucleotide sequence: TGCAGTGCTAGACAGCTCTACGAGCAGTACTTC.

The rearrangement joins TRBV11-2 to TRBJ2-4; D possibly corresponds to TRBD2 (6 bases). CDR1 is SGHAT and CDR2 is FQNNGV in the germline V gene. This CDR3 region has 13 residues. The ends were cut back, 3 bases at V and 7 bases at J, with 10 bases in the middle. In DNA form, the CDR3 reads TGTGCCAGCAGCTTGGGGCGGGGTAACATTCAGTACTTC. This encodes CASSLGRGNIQYF.

This clonotype was found a few times. This chain connects TRBV20-1 to TRBJ2-1; D tentatively fits TRBD1 or TRBD2 (6 bases each). Germline V lookup: CDR1 DFQATT, CDR2 SNEGSKA (reference sequence). CDR3 length: 15 amino acids. V dropped 0 bases and J dropped 4 bases, with 13 bases sitting between them. CDR3 DNA: TGCAGTGCTAGAGATGGTCGGGGGCCGTACAATGAGCAGTTCTTC. The encoded protein is CSARDGRGPYNEQFF.

This clonotype has just a few counts. This rearrangement joins TRBV6-1 to TRBJ2-1, with 9 nucleotides matching TRBD1. CDR1 and CDR2 (germline): MNHNS, SASEGT. J gave up 2 bases and V 6 bases, and 14 bases lay outside the gene matches. This CDR3 has 18 residues. DNA for the CDR3: TGTGCCAGCAGCCTCGACAGGGGGTACGGGAGCGCCTACAATGAGCAGTTCTTC. Protein sequence: CASSLDRGYGSAYNEQFF.

A few counts support this clonotype. This chain's CDR3 is CASSQAGPANEQFF. The DNA of the CDR3 is TGTGCCAGCAGCCAAGCGGGACCAGCCAATGAGCAGTTCTTC. The J gene is TRBJ2-1, the V gene TRBV4-2, with D possibly called TRBD1 or TRBD2 (5 bases each). There are 14 residues in the CDR3. V lost 1 base to trimming and J lost 6 bases, with 10 bases between them. Germline CDR1 reads LGHNA; CDR2 reads YNFKEQ.

This clonotype has more than one count but fewer than ten. The chain recombines TRBV5-1 with TRBJ2-1; 8 bases agree with TRBD1. Germline loops: CDR1 SGHRS, CDR2 YFSETQ. J was trimmed by 0 bases and V by 3 bases; bases with no gene match: 5. The length of the CDR3 is 16 residues. The CDR3 region has the DNA TGCGCCAGCAGCTGGGCGGGACAGGCCTCCTACAATGAGCAGTTCTTC. Amino acid sequence: CASSWAGQASYNEQFF.